Below are 13 T cell receptor beta chains sequenced from a single sample in a study of blood T cell repertoires in COVID-19. Sequencing was performed with immunoSEQ multiplex PCR; in TCRdb, only in-frame clones are kept and a portion is missing. The sample shows more than 80,000 clones, around 90% of them seen only once. Sequencing input: peripheral blood. The receptors come from a man between 18 and 29 years old with COVID-19, enrolled during active disease.

This clone was observed once. The chain recombines TRBV7-8 with TRBJ2-2, with 16 positions matching TRBD2. V dropped 5 bases and J dropped 6; count of bases not matched to a gene: 6. The CDR3 extends over 17 amino acids. Germline loops: CDR1 SGHVS, CDR2 FQNEAQ. This chain's CDR3 is CASSLGTSGRVAGELFF. Written as DNA, the CDR3 is TGTGCCAGCAGCCTAGGGACTAGCGGGAGGGTTGCCGGGGAGCTGTTTTTT.

V is TRBV5-1 and J is TRBJ2-7; 8 bases line up with TRBD2. The V gene's germline CDR1 is SGHRS and CDR2 YFSETQ. The length of the CDR3 is 13 residues. The J segment lost 11 bases and the V segment lost 4 bases, leaving 11 bases of the junction unmatched. The CDR3 spells CASSLGTRTAEYF. For the CDR3, the DNA is TGCGCCAGCAGCCTGGGGACTAGAACCGCCGAGTACTTC.

J is TRBJ2-1 and V is TRBV30; D is possibly TRBD2 (5 bases). This CDR3 region has 14 residues. V was pared by 0 bases and J by 4 bases, with 10 bases between. Germline CDR1 reads GTSNPN; CDR2 reads SVGIG (reference sequence). For the CDR3, the DNA is TGTGCCTGGAGTGTACTTACGGGGTACAATGAGCAGTTCTTC. Its protein product is CAWSVLTGYNEQFF.

This chain links TRBV5-4 with TRBJ2-7, with D possibly matching TRBD1 (6 bases). V lost 1 base, J lost 1 base, and 12 bases lay in between. CDR3 size: 15 residues. Per the germline V gene, CDR1 is SGHNT and CDR2 is YYREEE (reference sequence). The CDR3 sequence is CASSLQGSLSYEQYF. The CDR3 DNA reads as TGTGCCAGCAGCTTGCAGGGGAGCTTATCCTACGAGCAGTACTTC.

The sample holds one count of this clone. The chain carries TRBV10-3 and TRBJ2-5, with D possibly being TRBD1 (5 bases). The CDR3 is 11 residues long. Germline lookup yields CDR1 ENHRY and CDR2 SYGVKD. With 8 bases removed from V and 5 bases from J, the gap between germline ends came to 9 bases. The CDR3: CAIAAGETQYF. The DNA for the CDR3 is TGTGCCATCGCGGCAGGGGAGACCCAGTACTTC.

V and J are TRBV7-9 and TRBJ2-2; 7 bases fit TRBD2. Germline assignment: CDR1 SEHNR and CDR2 FQNEAQ (reference sequence). The CDR3 covers 15 residues. The J segment lost 4 bases and the V segment lost 7 bases, leaving 9 bases of the junction unmatched. The DNA for the CDR3 is TGTGCCAGCAACGCTGGGACTACCATCACCGGGGAGCTGTTTTTT. Translation gives CASNAGTTITGELFF.

The chain carries TRBV9 and TRBJ1-6, with 10 nucleotides matching TRBD1. This CDR3 has 16 residues. The V and J ends lost 3 bases and 7 bases, in that order; junction bases with no gene match: 7. Germline V gene sequence: CDR1 SGDLS, CDR2 YYNGEE. The CDR3 DNA follows: TGTGCCAGCAGCGGGGGGACAGGGGTGAGGAATTCACCCCTCCACTTT. Its protein is CASSGGTGVRNSPLHF.

The CDR3 reads CASSSGERSYEQYF. CDR3 bases: TGTGCCAGCTCATCAGGGGAAAGGTCCTACGAGCAGTACTTC. The J gene is TRBJ2-7, the V gene TRBV18, with D perhaps TRBD1 (6 bases). The CDR3 length is 14 residues. Trimming took 5 bases from V and 1 from J, leaving 12 bases between them. Per the germline V gene, CDR1 is KGHSH and CDR2 is LQKENI.

This chain joins TRBV6-5 and TRBJ2-7; 8 bases are shared with TRBD1. This CDR3 has 15 residues. Germline trimming cut 2 bases from V and 2 bases from J; bases unmatched to any gene: 5. Germline V gene sequence: CDR1 MNHEY, CDR2 SVGAGI. CDR3 nucleotide sequence: TGTGCCAGCAGTTACGGTTGGGACAGGACCTACGAGCAGTACTTC. Protein: CASSYGWDRTYEQYF.

CDR3 in DNA: TGTGCCAGCAGTGAAGAACTAGCGGGAGCCACCGGGGAGCTGTTTTTT. Amino acids: CASSEELAGATGELFF. The chain recombines TRBV2 with TRBJ2-2, with 11 bases that match TRBD2. CDR1 SNHLY and CDR2 FYNNEI come from the germline V gene. The CDR3 extends over 16 amino acids. V lost 1 base to trimming and J lost 4 bases; unmatched junction nucleotides: 2.

The genes are TRBV7-6 and TRBJ2-1, with D possibly being TRBD1 (5 bases). The CDR3 loop spans 15 amino acids. V lost 1 base and J 8 bases, leaving 15 bases between the germline ends. The germline V gene encodes CDR1 SGHVS and CDR2 FNYEAQ. CDR3 bases: TGTGCCAGCAGCTTAGGCCAGGGTAGGATCTATGAGCAGTTCTTC. Its protein is CASSLGQGRIYEQFF.

The chain links TRBV9 to TRBJ2-7; 9 bases match TRBD1. The junction had 5 bases not matched to a gene; V was cut back by 3 bases and J by 1 base. The CDR3 is 15 residues long. The V gene's germline CDR1 is SGDLS and CDR2 YYNGEE. CDR3 loop: CASSAQGTGSYEQYF. For the CDR3, the DNA is TGTGCCAGCAGCGCACAGGGGACAGGGTCCTACGAGCAGTACTTC.

For the CDR3, the DNA is TGCAGCGTCCCATTCTCGGCCTCGATAGCGGGAGAGGGGAGCTCCTACAATGAGCAGTTCTTC. Residues: CSVPFSASIAGEGSSYNEQFF. V usage is TRBV29-1 and J usage is TRBJ2-1, with 9 bases lining up with TRBD2. Germline CDR1 reads SQVTM; CDR2 reads ANQGSEA. The CDR3 has 21 residues. The V segment lost 6 bases and the J segment 0 bases; nucleotides outside the gene matches: 24.